Here is one TCR beta chain with its context. These data belong to a study of cytomegalovirus exposure and HLA in healthy donors. The CDR3 loop spans 13 amino acids. The germline CDR1 and CDR2 sequences are LNHDA and SQIVND (reference sequence). Trimming took off 3 bases at V and 4 bases at J, with 9 bases between the two ends. The PCR had 60 Vbeta and 13 Jbeta primers. Clones were sequenced by immunoSEQ multiplex PCR, and TCRdb holds only the in-frame ones, with some missing. Of 95,000 or so clones in the sample, approximately 77% were seen once. The chain employs TRBV19 and TRBJ1-2; D unresolved. Sequencing used PBMCs. This TCR derives from a woman aged 40 to 50 in good health and CMV-seronegative. CDR3 sequence: CASSMLGSYGYTF. As DNA, the CDR3 is TGTGCCAGTAGTATGCTGGGGAGCTATGGCTACACCTTC. The complete variable domain, with remaining parts taken from reference TRBV19 and TRBJ1-2, reads DGGITQSPKYLFRKEGQNVTLSCEQNLNHDAMYWYRQDPGQGLRLIYYSQIVNDFQKGDIAEGYSVSREKKESFPLTVTSAQKNPTAFYLCASSMLGSYGYTFGSGTRLTVV.